The source of this TCR beta chain is a study of PD-1 blockade in classical Hodgkin lymphoma. This table comes from immunoSEQ multiplex PCR, and its TCRdb copy is limited to in-frame clones, with some not included. In the table there are 17,000 or so clones, around four fifths of which are singletons. The CDR3 spans 14 residues. Germline CDR1 reads MNHEY; CDR2 reads SMNVEV (reference sequence). The V end lost 2 bases, the J end lost 0 bases, and 8 bases lay between the germline ends. As to time point: newly diagnosed, previously untreated cHL patient sample. The gene calls are TRBV27 and TRBJ2-7, with D perhaps matching TRBD1 (5 bases). Material for sequencing was peripheral blood mononuclear cells (PBMCs). The TCR sequence derives from a human donor with classical Hodgkin lymphoma. The CDR3 region has the DNA TGTGCCAGCAGTTTAAGGGGCCTCTCCTACGAGCAGTACTTC. It codes for CASSLRGLSYEQYF.